The clone carrying this T cell receptor (beta chain) was detected many times. Antigen: not known. The CDR3 sequence is 12 residues long. With 2 bases removed from V and 4 bases from J, the gap between germline ends came to 3 bases. Per the germline V gene, CDR1 is SEHNR and CDR2 is FQNEAQ (reference sequence). The data derive from a study of T-cell memory formation after mild COVID-19. The wider study: The two donors had largely donor-specific TCR clusters. Study-wide findings and caveats: For contracting clones, CD4+ ones sat mainly in CM and EM, CD8+ in EMRA. Pre-infection memory showed some responding clones, and this suggested that cross-reactive memory joined.

TCRdb reprocessed the 5' RACE reads with MiXCR, giving one entry per CDR3 protein. The table has roughly 42,000 distinct CDR3 sequences, roughly 8% seen once. The chain is built from TRBV7-9 and TRBJ1-3; the D is unclear. Sequenced material: PBMCs or a T cell subset sorted from them (not recorded which). This receptor was obtained from a man aged 18 to 35 who had mild COVID-19 (a few samples of this study predate the infection). Cell type and time point are not known. CDR3 sequence: CASSLHGNTIYF. The CDR3 bases are TGTGCCAGCAGCTTACACGGAAACACCATATATTTT.